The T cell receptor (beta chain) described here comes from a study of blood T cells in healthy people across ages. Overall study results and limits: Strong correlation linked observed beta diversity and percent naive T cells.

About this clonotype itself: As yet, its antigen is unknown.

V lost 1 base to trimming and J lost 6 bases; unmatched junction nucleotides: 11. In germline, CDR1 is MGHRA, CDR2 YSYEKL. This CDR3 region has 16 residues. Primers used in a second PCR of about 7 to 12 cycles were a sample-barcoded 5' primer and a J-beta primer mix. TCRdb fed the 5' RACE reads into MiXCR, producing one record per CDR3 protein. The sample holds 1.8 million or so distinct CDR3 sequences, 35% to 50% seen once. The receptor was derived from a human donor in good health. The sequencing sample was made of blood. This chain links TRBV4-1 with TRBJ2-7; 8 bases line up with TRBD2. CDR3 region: CASSQGRAGGQGEQYF. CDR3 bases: TGCGCCAGCAGCCAAGGTAGGGCGGGGGGCCAGGGCGAGCAGTACTTC.